Presented here are 18 T cell receptor beta chains from one specimen sequenced in a study of T cells in Graves' hyperthyroidism and ophthalmopathy. The CDR3 regions of TCR beta were amplified from RNA transcripts. Researchers ran a first-round RT-PCR on the TCR CDR3 using the HTBI primer set. One entry per CDR3 protein, called by TCRdb with MiXCR from the multiplex PCR reads. Of under 600,000 distinct CDR3 sequences in the sample, approximately 15% were seen once. Sequencing used blood. These receptors all come from a middle-aged woman with Graves' ophthalmopathy.

CDR3 coding DNA: TGTGCCATCAGGGAAGTTGAAGCCGATGAGCAGTTCTTC. Protein product: CAIREVEADEQFF. This chain joins TRBV10-3 and TRBJ2-1; no definite D call. Germline values: CDR1 ENHRY, CDR2 SYGVKD. Trimming took off 6 bases at V and 8 bases at J, with 14 bases between the two ends. This CDR3 comprises 13 residues.

This clonotype was counted many times. J is TRBJ2-5 and V is TRBV10-3, with TRBD2 identical over 9 bases. Germline V gives CDR1 ENHRY, CDR2 SYGVKD. Unmatched junction bases numbered 5, after V lost 0 bases and J lost 3 bases. CDR3 length: 16 amino acids. The CDR3 nucleotides read TGTGCCATCAGTGAGTCCCAGCGGGGGGCTAAAGAGACCCAGTACTTC. Protein: CAISESQRGAKETQYF.

This clonotype appeared a few times. Relative to the germline gene, one junction end is altered; a read error may explain this. This chain joins TRBV12-3 or TRBV12-4 and TRBJ2-1; 10 bases agree with TRBD2. The CDR3 sequence is 14 residues long. The CDR3, as DNA: TGTGTCAGCAGTCCACGGACTAGCGGCAATGAGCAGTTCTTC. This gives the protein CVSSPRTSGNEQFF.

Many counts were recorded for this clonotype. The gene calls are TRBV5-1 and TRBJ2-5; D is perhaps TRBD1 or TRBD2 (5 bases each). Per germline, CDR1 SGHRS and CDR2 YFSETQ. V dropped 4 bases and J dropped 1 base, with 11 bases sitting between them. CDR3 size: 14 residues. Written as DNA, the CDR3 is TGCGCCAGCAGCCACCGGGACCTCCAAGAGACCCAGTACTTC. Amino acids: CASSHRDLQETQYF.

The chain carries TRBV24-1 and TRBJ2-1; 10 nucleotides line up with TRBD2. The ends lost 4 bases at V and 12 bases at J; junction bases unmatched: 14. Germline values: CDR1 KGHDR, CDR2 SFDVKD. The CDR3 is made up of 16 amino acids. The CDR3 region is CATSDTDLGAGGGQFF. CDR3 nucleotides: TGTGCCACCAGTGACACTGACCTTGGAGCGGGGGGGGGGCAGTTCTTC.

The sample holds many counts of this clonotype. This rearrangement joins TRBV2 to TRBJ2-4; TRBD1 or TRBD2 may be the D gene (7 bases each). The V gene's germline CDR1 is SNHLY and CDR2 FYNNEI. This CDR3 is 14 amino acids long. The V end lost 1 base, the J end lost 8 bases, and 12 bases lay between the germline ends. CDR3 residues: CASSEVTGRDIQYF. The CDR3 DNA reads as TGTGCCAGCAGTGAAGTGACAGGGAGGGACATTCAGTACTTC.

This chain joins TRBV5-1 and TRBJ1-2; D not certain. V was shortened by 0 bases and J by 9 bases, with 9 bases between the two germline ends. This CDR3 has 12 residues. Germline V lookup: CDR1 SGHRS, CDR2 YFSETQ. The chain's CDR3 is CASSLEQSSYTF. DNA for the CDR3: TGCGCCAGCAGCTTGGAGCAAAGCAGCTACACCTTC.

Ten or more counts support this clonotype. CDR3 nucleotides: TGTGCCAGCATCAAGACAGGGACCTACGAGCAGTACTTC. Translation: CASIKTGTYEQYF. The chain carries TRBV6-1 and TRBJ2-7; 7 bases are shared with TRBD1. The germline V gene has CDR1 MNHNS and CDR2 SASEGT. V was pared by 7 bases and J by 2 bases, with 5 bases of the junction left unmatched. CDR3 length: 13 residues.

The rearrangement uses TRBV20-1 and TRBJ1-1; 10 nucleotides align to TRBD1. CDR3 length: 14 residues. V shed 6 bases and J 10 bases; nucleotides not matched to a gene: 14. CDR1 is DFQATT and CDR2 is SNEGSKA in the germline V gene (reference sequence). DNA of the CDR3: TGCAGTGCCCTGGATCCCGGGACAGGGGCCGGAGCTTTCTTT. The encoded protein is CSALDPGTGAGAFF.

This clonotype was recorded at least ten times. The chain has TRBV5-1 and TRBJ1-2; D is perhaps TRBD1 (5 bases). The CDR3 has 12 amino acids. Trimming cost V 3 bases and J 3 bases, with 6 bases left between them. Germline V gene lookup returns CDR1 SGHRS and CDR2 YFSETQ. As DNA, the CDR3 is TGCGCCAGCAGCTCGGGACACTATGGCTACACCTTC. It translates to CASSSGHYGYTF.

This clonotype has at least ten counts. The gene calls are TRBV18 and TRBJ2-7; the D is unclear. Germline-derived CDR1 and CDR2 are KGHSH and LQKENI. The length of the CDR3 is 12 residues. V was trimmed by 1 base and J by 5 bases, leaving 6 bases between them. CDR3 nucleotides: TGTGCCAGCTCACCACGTGAGGACGAGCAGTACTTC. Its translation: CASSPREDEQYF.

As for this clonotype: A much bigger clone sits one base away, suggesting this may be a read error. This rearrangement joins TRBV28 to TRBJ2-3, with 8 bases identical to TRBD2. Germline CDR1 is MDHEN and CDR2 is SYDVKM. This CDR3 is 16 amino acids long. After removal of 11 bases from V and 6 bases from J, the junction contained 19 bases not matched to a gene. CDR3 sequence: CAGGTGGEGLEDTQYF. The CDR3, as DNA: TGTGCCGGCGGTACGGGGGGGGAGGGCCTCGAGGATACGCAGTATTTT.

This clonotype was seen at least ten times. J is TRBJ1-5 and V is TRBV28; no clear D. CDR1 and CDR2 from the germline V gene are MDHEN and SYDVKM. The CDR3 runs 12 residues. V was trimmed by 3 bases and J by 3 bases, leaving 3 bases between them. Here the CDR3 reads CASSLVNQPQHF. CDR3 DNA: TGTGCCAGCAGTTTGGTCAATCAGCCCCAGCATTTT.

This clonotype was recorded at least ten times. This sequence joins TRBV6-1 and TRBJ1-1, with D unresolved. Trimming pared 8 bases from V and 1 base from J, leaving 14 bases between. CDR3 size: 14 residues. CDR1 is MNHNS, CDR2 SASEGT, per germline. CDR3 sequence: CASSETDGNTEAFF. The CDR3 DNA is TGTGCCAGCTCTGAGACGGACGGGAACACTGAAGCTTTCTTT.

This clonotype was seen repeatedly, ten times or more. The V gene is TRBV6-1, the J gene TRBJ2-3, with D possibly TRBD2 on 6 matching bases. CDR3 length: 15 amino acids. V lost 6 bases, J lost 4 bases, and 17 bases lay in between. CDR1 MNHNS and CDR2 SASEGT come from the germline V gene. The CDR3 nucleotides read TGTGCCAGCAGGGCCCCTGCGGGATCGGCAGATACGCAGTATTTT. Translating it yields CASRAPAGSADTQYF.

This clonotype was counted only a few times. The chain couples TRBV9 to TRBJ2-1; TRBD2 matches at 11 bases. V lost 0 bases and J lost 3; bases outside the gene matches: 14. CDR1 is SGDLS and CDR2 is YYNGEE in the germline V gene. The CDR3 totals 20 residues. Written as DNA, the CDR3 is TGTGCCAGCAGCGTAGGATTTGGTTTAGCGGGAGGGTCCCTCTACAATGAGCAGTTCTTC. It translates to CASSVGFGLAGGSLYNEQFF. Drawing the rest from reference TRBV9 and TRBJ2-1, the complete variable domain is DSGVTQTPKHLITATGQRVTLRCSPRSGDLSVYWYQQSLDQGLQFLIQYYNGEERAKGNILERFSAQQFPDLHSELNLSSLELGDSALYFCASSVGFGLAGGSLYNEQFFGPGTRLTVL.

This clonotype has ten or more counts. The V gene is TRBV27, the J gene TRBJ2-7, with D tentatively TRBD1 or TRBD2 (5 bases each). Germline CDR1 and CDR2: MNHEY and SMNVEV (reference sequence). The CDR3 has 13 residues. Trimming pared 6 bases from V and 5 bases from J, leaving 14 bases between. The CDR3 nucleotides are TGTGCCAGCAGGTTTGGGGGTTCTGACGAGCAGTACTTC. Amino acid sequence: CASRFGGSDEQYF.

This clonotype was seen at least ten times. The V gene is TRBV7-8, the J gene TRBJ2-1, with 11 bases aligning to TRBD2. Germline-derived CDR1 and CDR2 are SGHVS and FQNEAQ. The trim removed 4 bases at V and 6 bases at J, leaving 5 bases unmatched. The CDR3 runs to 15 residues. The CDR3, as DNA: TGTGCCAGCAGCTCGGTAGCGGGAGGGATCAATGAGCAGTTCTTC. Translation gives CASSSVAGGINEQFF.